What follows are 27 T cell receptor beta chains derived from one specimen sequenced in a study of beta chain features in type 1 diabetes. Expressed TCRB transcripts got sequenced, as all isolated RNA was reverse transcribed. Assay: immunoSEQ multiplex PCR; the TCRdb copy retains only in-frame clones and omits some. There are some 640,000 clones in the sample; roughly 13% occur only once, and 0.03% to 0.04% lies in the top ten. These TCRs' antigens remain unknown. Broader study findings: Shortening that was moderate but significant affected the TCRB CDR3s of Type 1 diabetes patients in all four CD4+ subsets.

Sequencing was carried out using naive CD4+ T cells from blood. The source is a man between 18 and 35 years old with type 1 diabetes.

In its sample, this clone was seen a few times. This sequence joins TRBV6-5 and TRBJ2-5, with 7 bases matching TRBD2. V trimming: 6 bases; J trimming: 3 bases; junction bases outside the gene matches: 10. This CDR3 comprises 15 residues. Germline CDR1 is MNHEY and CDR2 is SVGAGI. This chain's CDR3 is CASSSLAGFKETQYF. CDR3 DNA: TGTGCCAGCAGCTCCTTAGCGGGCTTTAAAGAGACCCAGTACTTC.

The CDR3 loop is CASSIGHPRVGEQFF. The CDR3, as DNA: TGTGCCAGTAGTATCGGACATCCCAGGGTCGGTGAGCAGTTCTTC. The J gene is TRBJ2-1, the V gene TRBV19; tentatively, D is TRBD1 (5 bases). Per germline, CDR1 LNHDA and CDR2 SQIVND (reference sequence). Between the trimmed V and J ends, which lost 3 bases and 9 bases, there was a span of 18 bases. This CDR3 contains 15 residues.

For this clone: This sample also contains other DNA sequences that code for the same CDR3. J is TRBJ2-7 and V is TRBV29-1; TRBD1 aligns across 10 bases. Germline values: CDR1 SQVTM, CDR2 ANQGSEA. The CDR3 sequence is 12 residues long. J gave up 3 bases and V 6 bases, and 2 bases lay outside the gene matches. CDR3 sequence (DNA): TGCAGCGTCGGACAGGGGGGCTACGAGCAGTACTTC. Translating it yields CSVGQGGYEQYF.

The chain combines TRBV5-6 with TRBJ2-5, with D hard to call. The CDR3 is made up of 15 amino acids. The germline V and J ends were trimmed by 4 bases and 4 bases, with 17 bases remaining between them. From germline, CDR1 is SGHDT and CDR2 YYEEEE. The CDR3 DNA is TGTGCCAGCAGCCGCCCGGGCCCTTACCGAGAGACCCAGTACTTC. Encoded protein: CASSRPGPYRETQYF.

This clone was observed a handful of times. The chain combines TRBV29-1 with TRBJ2-1; TRBD1 matches at 10 bases. This CDR3 has 13 amino acids. Germline V gene lookup returns CDR1 SQVTM and CDR2 ANQGSEA. V lost 7 bases and J lost 4; bases outside the gene matches: 4. CDR3 nucleotide sequence: TGCAGCGCTAGACAGGGGGCTTACAATGAGCAGTTCTTC. Translating it yields CSARQGAYNEQFF.

This clone occurred a few times. V is TRBV5-6 and J is TRBJ1-1; D remains unclear. CDR1 and CDR2 (germline): SGHDT, YYEEEE. This CDR3 is 11 amino acids long. V lost 2 bases and J 3 bases, leaving 2 bases between the germline ends. CDR3 protein: CASSFHTEAFF. DNA for the CDR3: TGTGCCAGCAGCTTCCACACTGAAGCTTTCTTT.

The chain recombines TRBV6-5 with TRBJ2-3, with 12 bases aligning to TRBD2. J was trimmed by 4 bases and V by 8 bases; bases with no gene match: 4. Per germline, CDR1 MNHEY and CDR2 SVGAGI. The CDR3 spans 14 residues. This chain's CDR3 is CASRLAGEADTQYF. The CDR3 DNA follows: TGTGCCAGCCGACTAGCGGGAGAGGCAGATACGCAGTATTTT.

The V gene is TRBV29-1, the J gene TRBJ1-1; weak D call: TRBD1 (6 bases). Trimming took off 8 bases at V and 3 bases at J, with 16 bases between the two ends. This CDR3 is built from 13 residues. Germline V lookup: CDR1 SQVTM, CDR2 ANQGSEA. The CDR3, as DNA: TGCAGCTTGTCAACAGGGCTGGACACTGAAGCTTTCTTT. Protein product: CSLSTGLDTEAFF. The complete variable domain, with remaining parts taken from reference TRBV29-1 and TRBJ1-1, reads SAVISQKPSRDICQRGTSLTIQCQVDSQVTMMFWYRQQPGQSLTLIATANQGSEATYESGFVIDKFPISRPNLTFSTLTVSNMSPEDSSIYLCSLSTGLDTEAFFGQGTRLTVV.

In regard to this clone: It is unclear where the CDR3 begins or ends on the DNA, so no DNA is shown, and the CDR3 is as TCRdb lists it. This chain connects TRBV10-3 to TRBJ2-2; the DNA was not used to check the table's D call, TRBD2. Termini included, the CDR3 measures 14 amino acids. Germline V gene lookup returns CDR1 ENHRY and CDR2 SYGVKD. The CDR3 sequence: CAIARGFGAGELFF.

J is TRBJ2-3 and V is TRBV29-1, with a tentative D call TRBD1 (5 bases). V gave up 6 bases and J gave up 1 base, with 14 bases separating them. This CDR3 is 14 amino acids long. The germline gives CDR1 SQVTM, CDR2 ANQGSEA. CDR3 nucleotide sequence: TGCAGCGTACAGGATATGGGCGGCACAGATACGCAGTATTTT. Encoded protein: CSVQDMGGTDTQYF.

The chain uses TRBV19 and TRBJ1-2, with 10 positions matching TRBD1. The CDR3 length is 15 residues. Per germline, CDR1 LNHDA and CDR2 SQIVND (reference sequence). The junction had 8 bases not matched to a gene; V was cut back by 3 bases and J by 7 bases. The CDR3 spells CASSIGQGVTGGYTF. CDR3 bases: TGTGCCAGTAGTATTGGACAGGGGGTCACTGGTGGCTACACCTTC.

A few counts support this clone. The gene calls are TRBV29-1 and TRBJ1-1; no firm D call. Germline CDR1 and CDR2: SQVTM and ANQGSEA. Trimming took off 3 bases at V and 11 bases at J, with 13 bases between the two ends. This CDR3 comprises 11 residues. The CDR3, as DNA: TGCAGCGTTGATAGGGAGATGTGGGCTTTCTTT. It yields the protein CSVDREMWAFF.

The rearrangement joins TRBV27 to TRBJ2-2; tentatively, D is TRBD2 (7 bases). CDR1 is MNHEY and CDR2 is SMNVEV in the germline V gene (reference sequence). This CDR3 spans 14 amino acids. Trimming left V 6 bases short and J 6 bases short, with 14 bases between. Here the CDR3 reads CASRQGGVAGELFF. CDR3 coding DNA: TGTGCCAGCAGACAAGGGGGGGTAGCCGGGGAGCTGTTTTTT.

The chain joins TRBV4-1 to TRBJ1-4, with D possibly being TRBD1 (5 bases). The CDR3 is 14 residues long. Trimming cost V 0 bases and J 6 bases, with 8 bases left between them. CDR1 is MGHRA, CDR2 YSYEKL, per germline. For the CDR3, the DNA is TGCGCCAGCAGCCAAGAAGGGACTGATGAAAAACTGTTTTTT. Its translation: CASSQEGTDEKLFF.

The gene calls are TRBV29-1 and TRBJ1-1; possibly TRBD1 for D (5 bases). Germline values: CDR1 SQVTM, CDR2 ANQGSEA. The V end lost 4 bases, the J end lost 3 bases, and 12 bases lay between the germline ends. The CDR3 contains 13 residues. The CDR3 coding sequence is TGCAGCGTTGCGCGGGGACGGGACACTGAAGCTTTCTTT. It codes for CSVARGRDTEAFF.

In this sample, this clone turned up a few times. The chain carries TRBV6-6 and TRBJ2-4; 8 positions agree with TRBD1. Germline V gene data show CDR1 as MNHNY and CDR2 as SVGAGI (reference sequence). V trimming: 10 bases; J trimming: 2 bases; junction bases outside the gene matches: 10. This CDR3 is 15 amino acids long. The CDR3 loop is CAISGQALSKNIQYF. Written as DNA, the CDR3 is TGTGCCATCTCGGGACAGGCGTTGTCCAAAAACATTCAGTACTTC.

This clone has just a few counts. The chain couples TRBV18 to TRBJ2-3; possible D gene TRBD1, 5 bases. CDR3 length: 15 amino acids. V dropped 4 bases and J dropped 1 base, with 12 bases sitting between them. Germline values: CDR1 KGHSH, CDR2 LQKENI. The CDR3 DNA sequence: TGTGCCAGCTCACTACCCTCACAGGGCACAGATACGCAGTATTTT. Its protein product is CASSLPSQGTDTQYF.

V usage is TRBV27 and J usage is TRBJ2-3, with D tentatively TRBD1 (5 bases). The CDR3 length is 15 residues. CDR1 and CDR2 from the germline V gene are MNHEY and SMNVEV (reference sequence). V lost 3 bases to trimming and J lost 3 bases, with 13 bases between them. CDR3 coding DNA: TGTGCCAGCAGTTTGACAGACCCCAGGACAGATACGCAGTATTTT. This encodes CASSLTDPRTDTQYF.

This clone was seen a few times. The chain links TRBV27 to TRBJ2-4; no definite D call. V lost 4 bases, J lost 0 bases, and 10 bases lay in between. In germline, CDR1 is MNHEY, CDR2 SMNVEV (reference sequence). The CDR3 has 15 residues. CDR3 DNA: TGTGCCAGCAGTTACGGAACGGCAGCCAAAAACATTCAGTACTTC. It specifies CASSYGTAAKNIQYF.

The rearrangement joins TRBV5-6 to TRBJ2-5; 8 bases match TRBD2. Germline loops: CDR1 SGHDT, CDR2 YYEEEE. This CDR3 has 15 residues. Germline trimming cut 6 bases from V and 1 base from J; bases unmatched to any gene: 8. DNA of the CDR3: TGTGCCAGCACCCGGTGGAGCGGGAGCCAAGAGACCCAGTACTTC. Its protein product is CASTRWSGSQETQYF.

The chain combines TRBV13 with TRBJ1-5, with D perhaps TRBD1 (6 bases). Germline lookup yields CDR1 PRHDT and CDR2 FYEKMQ (reference sequence). The CDR3 consists of 15 residues. V gave up 2 bases and J gave up 5 bases, with 13 bases separating them. As DNA, the CDR3 is TGTGCCAGCAGCTTAAGGGACCGGGGGCATCAGCCCCAGCATTTT. Protein product: CASSLRDRGHQPQHF.

In its sample, this clone was seen a few times. The chain employs TRBV6-1 and TRBJ1-5; D is unclear. There are 15 residues in the CDR3. Germline assignment: CDR1 MNHNS and CDR2 SASEGT. Trimming left V 5 bases short and J 4 bases short, with 15 bases between. For the CDR3, the DNA is TGTGCCAGCAGTCTGGGCTATGGGGATAATCAGCCCCAGCATTTT. Translated, it gives CASSLGYGDNQPQHF.

In this sample, this clone turned up a few times. The chain uses TRBV19 and TRBJ1-5; D remains ambiguous. Germline V gives CDR1 LNHDA, CDR2 SQIVND (reference sequence). Trimming shortened V by 7 bases and J by 5 bases, and 15 bases separated the two germline ends. There are 14 residues in the CDR3. In nucleotides, the CDR3 is TGTGCCAGTACCATGTGGAACCTCCATCAGCCCCAGCATTTT. Translated, it gives CASTMWNLHQPQHF.

The rearrangement joins TRBV30 to TRBJ1-1; D is uncertain. This CDR3 spans 11 amino acids. Trimming shortened V by 2 bases and J by 7 bases, and 8 bases separated the two germline ends. The germline CDR1 and CDR2 sequences are GTSNPN and SVGIG (reference sequence). The CDR3 DNA follows: TGTGCCTGGAGTTTTCCGGGTGAAGCTTTCTTT. Protein sequence: CAWSFPGEAFF.

This clone appeared a few times. The chain has TRBV7-6 and TRBJ2-5; D gene ambiguous. V was pared by 3 bases and J by 3 bases, with 8 bases between. The CDR3 spans 13 residues. Germline V gene lookup returns CDR1 SGHVS and CDR2 FNYEAQ. The CDR3 is CASSFGSKETQYF. DNA of the CDR3: TGTGCCAGCAGCTTTGGCAGTAAAGAGACCCAGTACTTC.

CDR3 residues: CATSPLAAPYNEQFF. DNA of the CDR3: TGTGCCACCAGCCCCCTAGCGGCCCCCTACAATGAGCAGTTCTTC. The J gene is TRBJ2-1, the V gene TRBV15, with TRBD2 matching 7 bases. This CDR3 is 15 amino acids long. V gave up 5 bases and J gave up 2 bases; unmatched junction bases: 6. Germline-derived CDR1 and CDR2 are LNHNV and YYDKDF (reference sequence).

This clone was counted a few times. V and J are TRBV30 and TRBJ2-1; D unresolved. Germline lookup yields CDR1 GTSNPN and CDR2 SVGIG (reference sequence). The CDR3 contains 13 residues. The V end was cut by 4 bases, the J end by 0 bases, with 7 bases between. CDR3 loop: CAWTWSSYNEQFF. The CDR3 bases are TGTGCCTGGACTTGGAGCTCCTACAATGAGCAGTTCTTC. The variable domain in full, completed from reference TRBV30 and TRBJ2-1, reads SQTIHQWPATLVQPVGSPLSLECTVEGTSNPNLYWYRQAAGRGLQLLFYSVGIGQISSEVPQNLSASRPQDRQFILSSKKLLLSDSGFYLCAWTWSSYNEQFFGPGTRLTVL.